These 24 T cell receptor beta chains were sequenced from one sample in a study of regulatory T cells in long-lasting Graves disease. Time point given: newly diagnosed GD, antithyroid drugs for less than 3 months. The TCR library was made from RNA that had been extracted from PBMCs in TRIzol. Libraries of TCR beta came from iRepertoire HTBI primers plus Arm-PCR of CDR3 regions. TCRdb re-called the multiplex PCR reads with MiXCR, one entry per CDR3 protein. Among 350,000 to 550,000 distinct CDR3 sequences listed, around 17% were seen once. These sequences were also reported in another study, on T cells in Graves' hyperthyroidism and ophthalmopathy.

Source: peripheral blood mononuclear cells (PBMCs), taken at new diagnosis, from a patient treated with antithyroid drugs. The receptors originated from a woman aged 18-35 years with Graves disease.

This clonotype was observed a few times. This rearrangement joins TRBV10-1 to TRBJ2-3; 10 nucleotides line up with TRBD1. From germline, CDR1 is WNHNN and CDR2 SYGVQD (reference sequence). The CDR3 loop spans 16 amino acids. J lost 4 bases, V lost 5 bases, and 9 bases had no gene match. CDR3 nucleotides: TGCGCCAGCAGTCAGACAGGGGGCTTCCTTGCAGATACGCAGTATTTT. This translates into CASSQTGGFLADTQYF.

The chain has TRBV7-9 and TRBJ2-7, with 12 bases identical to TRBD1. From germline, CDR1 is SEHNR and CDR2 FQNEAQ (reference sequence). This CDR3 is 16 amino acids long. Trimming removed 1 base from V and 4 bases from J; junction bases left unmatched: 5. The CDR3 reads CASSLVGGQGAYEQYF. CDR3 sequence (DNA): TGTGCCAGCAGCTTAGTAGGGGGACAGGGGGCATACGAGCAGTACTTC.

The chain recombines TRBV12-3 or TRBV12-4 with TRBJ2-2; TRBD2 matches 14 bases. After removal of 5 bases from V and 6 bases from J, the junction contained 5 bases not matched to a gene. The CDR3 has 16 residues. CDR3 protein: CASSPRLAGGSGELFF. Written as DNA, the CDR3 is TGTGCCAGCAGTCCCCGACTAGCGGGAGGGTCCGGGGAGCTGTTTTTT.

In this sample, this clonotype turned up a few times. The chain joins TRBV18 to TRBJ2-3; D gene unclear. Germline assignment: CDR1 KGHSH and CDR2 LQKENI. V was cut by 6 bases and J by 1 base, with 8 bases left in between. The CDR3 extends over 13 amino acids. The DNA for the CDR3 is TGTGCCAGCTCCCGAGTCGGCACAGATACGCAGTATTTT. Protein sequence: CASSRVGTDTQYF.

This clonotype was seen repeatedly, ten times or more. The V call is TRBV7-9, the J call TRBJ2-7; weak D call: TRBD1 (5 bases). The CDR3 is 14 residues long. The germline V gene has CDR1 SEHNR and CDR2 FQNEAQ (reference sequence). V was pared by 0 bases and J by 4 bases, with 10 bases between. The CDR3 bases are TGTGCCAGCAGCTTAGCGCTTCAGGGATACGAGCAGTACTTC. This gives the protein CASSLALQGYEQYF.

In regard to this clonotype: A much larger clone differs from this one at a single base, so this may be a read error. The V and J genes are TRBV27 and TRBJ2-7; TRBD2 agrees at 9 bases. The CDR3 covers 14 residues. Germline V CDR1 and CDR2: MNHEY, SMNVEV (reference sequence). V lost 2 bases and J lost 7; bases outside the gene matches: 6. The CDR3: CASSLASGANEQYF. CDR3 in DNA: TGTGCCAGCAGTTTAGCTAGCGGGGCCAATGAGCAGTACTTC.

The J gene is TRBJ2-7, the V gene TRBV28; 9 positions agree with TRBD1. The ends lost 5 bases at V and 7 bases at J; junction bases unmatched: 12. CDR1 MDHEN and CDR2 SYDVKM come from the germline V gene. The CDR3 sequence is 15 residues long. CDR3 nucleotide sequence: TGTGCCAGCAGTCTACAGGGGGCAGGGTACAATGAGCAGTACTTC. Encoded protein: CASSLQGAGYNEQYF.

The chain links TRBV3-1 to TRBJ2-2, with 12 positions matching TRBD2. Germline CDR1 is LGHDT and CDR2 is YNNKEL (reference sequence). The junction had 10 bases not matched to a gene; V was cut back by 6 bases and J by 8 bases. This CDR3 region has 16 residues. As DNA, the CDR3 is TGTGCCAGCAGTTCTAGCGGGAGGGCCCTCACGGGGGAGCTGTTTTTT. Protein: CASSSSGRALTGELFF.

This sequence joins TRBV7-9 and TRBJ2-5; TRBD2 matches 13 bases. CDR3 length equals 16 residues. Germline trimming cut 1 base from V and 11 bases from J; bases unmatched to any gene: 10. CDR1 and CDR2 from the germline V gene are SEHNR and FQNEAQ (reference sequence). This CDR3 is CASSLDGLAGVNEQYF. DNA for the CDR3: TGTGCCAGCAGCTTAGATGGACTAGCGGGAGTTAATGAGCAGTACTTC.

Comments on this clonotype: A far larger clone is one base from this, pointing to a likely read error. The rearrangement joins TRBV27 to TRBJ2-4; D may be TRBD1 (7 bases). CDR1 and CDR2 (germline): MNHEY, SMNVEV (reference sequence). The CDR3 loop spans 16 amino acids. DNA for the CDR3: TGTGCCAGCAGTCCTCGGACAGGTGGCGGGACCCATGAGCAGTCCTTC. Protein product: CASSPRTGGGTHEQSF.

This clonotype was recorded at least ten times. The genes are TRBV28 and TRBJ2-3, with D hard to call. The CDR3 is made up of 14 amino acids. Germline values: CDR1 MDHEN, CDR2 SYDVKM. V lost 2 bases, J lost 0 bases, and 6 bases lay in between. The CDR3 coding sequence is TGTGCCAGCAGTTTAGTGCTCAGCACAGATACGCAGTATTTT. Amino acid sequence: CASSLVLSTDTQYF.

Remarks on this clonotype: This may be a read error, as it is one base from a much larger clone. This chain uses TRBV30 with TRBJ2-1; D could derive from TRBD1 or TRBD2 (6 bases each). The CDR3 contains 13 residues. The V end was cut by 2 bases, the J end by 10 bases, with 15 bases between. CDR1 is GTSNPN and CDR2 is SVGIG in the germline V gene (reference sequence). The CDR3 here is CAWSSWGAYEQFF. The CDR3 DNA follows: TGTGCCTGGAGTAGTTGGGGGGCCTACGAGCAGTTCTTC.

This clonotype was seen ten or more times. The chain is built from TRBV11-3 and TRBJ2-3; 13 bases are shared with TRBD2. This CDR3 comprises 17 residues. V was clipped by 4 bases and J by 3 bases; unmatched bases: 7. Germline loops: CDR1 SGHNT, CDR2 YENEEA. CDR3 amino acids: CASSSGTGLAGTDTQYF. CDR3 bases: TGTGCCAGCAGCTCGGGAACGGGACTAGCGGGAACAGATACGCAGTATTTT.

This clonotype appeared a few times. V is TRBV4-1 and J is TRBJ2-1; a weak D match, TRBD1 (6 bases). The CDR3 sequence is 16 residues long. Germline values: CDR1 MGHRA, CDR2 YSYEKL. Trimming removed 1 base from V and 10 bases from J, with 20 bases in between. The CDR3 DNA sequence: TGCGCCAGCAGCCAAGGAGGGTGGGACACGCGCAGCGAGCAGTTCTTC. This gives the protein CASSQGGWDTRSEQFF.

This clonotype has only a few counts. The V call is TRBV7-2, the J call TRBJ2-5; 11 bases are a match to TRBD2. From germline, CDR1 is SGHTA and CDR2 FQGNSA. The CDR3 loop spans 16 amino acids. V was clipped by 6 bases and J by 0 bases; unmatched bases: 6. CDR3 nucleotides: TGTGCCAGCAGTTCAACTAGCGGGAGAGACCAAGAGACCCAGTACTTC. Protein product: CASSSTSGRDQETQYF.

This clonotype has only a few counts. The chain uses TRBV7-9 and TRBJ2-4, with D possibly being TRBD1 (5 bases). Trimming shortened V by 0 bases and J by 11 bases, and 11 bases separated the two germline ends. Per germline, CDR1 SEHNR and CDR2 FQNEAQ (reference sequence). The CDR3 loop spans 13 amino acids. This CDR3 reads CASSLAGQGLQYF. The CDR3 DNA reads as TGTGCCAGCAGCTTAGCCGGACAAGGCCTTCAGTACTTC.

CDR3 sequence reads: CASSGLPRDPGGNTIYF. In DNA form, the CDR3 reads TGTGCCAGCAGCGGACTCCCCCGGGACCCGGGGGGAAACACCATATATTTT. The chain couples TRBV7-9 to TRBJ1-3, with a tentative D call TRBD1 (5 bases). This CDR3 has 17 residues. Germline V gene lookup returns CDR1 SEHNR and CDR2 FQNEAQ (reference sequence). Trimming took 5 bases from V and 4 from J, leaving 21 bases between them. Drawing the rest from reference TRBV7-9 and TRBJ1-3, the complete variable domain is DTGVSQNPRHKITKRGQNVTFRCDPISEHNRLYWYRQTLGQGPEFLTYFQNEAQLEKSRLLSDRFSAERPKGSFSTLEIQRTEQGDSAMYLCASSGLPRDPGGNTIYFGEGSWLTVV.

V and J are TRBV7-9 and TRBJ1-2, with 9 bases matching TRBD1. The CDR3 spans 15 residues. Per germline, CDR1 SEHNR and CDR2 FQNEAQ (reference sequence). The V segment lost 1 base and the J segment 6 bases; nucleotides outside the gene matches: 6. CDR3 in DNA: TGTGCCAGCAGCTTAGGCCCCGGACAGGGGAATGGCTACACCTTC. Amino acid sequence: CASSLGPGQGNGYTF.

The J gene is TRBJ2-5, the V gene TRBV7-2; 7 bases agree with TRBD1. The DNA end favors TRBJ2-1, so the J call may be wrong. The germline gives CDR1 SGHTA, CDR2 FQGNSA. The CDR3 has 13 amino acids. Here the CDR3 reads CASSLQGSDEQFF. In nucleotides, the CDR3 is TGTGCCAGCAGTCTACAGGGGTCTGATGAGCAGTTCTTC.

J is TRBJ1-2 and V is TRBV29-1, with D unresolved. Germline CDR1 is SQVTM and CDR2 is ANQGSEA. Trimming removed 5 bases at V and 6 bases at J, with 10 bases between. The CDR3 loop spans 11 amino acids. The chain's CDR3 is CSVHWVDGYTF. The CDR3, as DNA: TGCAGCGTTCATTGGGTTGATGGCTACACCTTC.

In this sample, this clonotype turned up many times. The chain's CDR3 is CASRQGTDTQYF. The CDR3, as DNA: TGTGCCAGCAGACAGGGAACAGATACGCAGTATTTT. The chain is built from TRBV28 and TRBJ2-3, with D possibly being TRBD1 (6 bases). Germline V gives CDR1 MDHEN, CDR2 SYDVKM. CDR3 length: 12 residues. The ends were cut back, 6 bases at V and 3 bases at J, with 7 bases in the middle.

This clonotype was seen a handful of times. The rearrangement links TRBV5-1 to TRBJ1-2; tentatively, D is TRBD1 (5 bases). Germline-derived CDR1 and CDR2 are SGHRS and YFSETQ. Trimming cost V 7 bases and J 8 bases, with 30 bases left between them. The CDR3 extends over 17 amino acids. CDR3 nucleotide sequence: TGCGCCAGCGCCCTCGATCCGGTATCGGGGGACGCTAAGGGCTACACCTTC. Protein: CASALDPVSGDAKGYTF.

The CDR3 region is CASSRGLAGGNYNEQFF. The CDR3 DNA follows: TGCGCCAGCAGCCGGGGACTAGCGGGAGGGAACTACAATGAGCAGTTCTTC. The chain is built from TRBV4-3 and TRBJ2-1; 16 bases are a match to TRBD2. Germline V gene lookup returns CDR1 LGHNA and CDR2 YSLEER. This CDR3 comprises 17 residues. Trimming took 4 bases from V and 3 from J; bases not matched to a gene: 3.

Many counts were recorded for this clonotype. CDR3 protein: CATYAGRAGELFF. The CDR3 DNA reads TGTGCCACGTATGCAGGGAGGGCCGGGGAGCTGTTTTTT. This chain joins TRBV6-1 and TRBJ2-2, with 7 bases aligning to TRBD2. J gave up 6 bases and V 10 bases, and 8 bases lay outside the gene matches. Germline CDR1 is MNHNS and CDR2 is SASEGT. The CDR3 runs 13 residues.